This TCR beta chain was observed in a study of cytomegalovirus exposure and HLA in healthy donors. Turning to the study itself: The approximately 610 first-cohort repertoires shared a platform with the 100 to 150 validation repertoires, as reported in a later analysis.

The study drew the donors from its approximately 110-subject validation cohort, separate from the roughly 700-subject first cohort. With respect to this clone: Its specificity is unknown.

Using immunoSEQ multiplex PCR, the repertoire was profiled, and TCRdb retains in-frame clones only, with some absent. The sample holds about 130,000 clones, approximately 89% seen once. Study-level findings and limits: Reports indicated that the classifier achieved high specificity and sensitivity in diagnosing cytomegalovirus status. According to a subsequent analysis, TCR clusters identified in the first cohort showed a tendency to co-occur across the approximately 120 validation repertoires.

The germline V and J ends were trimmed by 6 bases and 6 bases, with 12 bases remaining between them. The germline V gene encodes CDR1 MDHEN and CDR2 SYDVKM. The CDR3 runs 14 residues. The chain employs TRBV28 and TRBJ1-6, with D tentatively TRBD1 (6 bases). Sequencing used PBMCs. This TCR was sampled from a woman younger than 30 in good health and CMV-seropositive. The CDR3 DNA sequence: TGTGCCAGCAGCACAGGACAGATTAATTCACCCCTCCACTTT. It yields the protein CASSTGQINSPLHF.